Each of the 32 T cell receptor beta chains below was sequenced from the same sample in a study of T cell repertoires in cytomegalovirus infection. TCRdb itself ran the reads through MiXCR, one entry per CDR3 protein. The repertoire has approximately 500,000 distinct CDR3 sequences, 33% of them found once; the top ten carry about a sixth. What these receptors recognize is not known. The material was cultured PBMCs, obtained from culture after CMV antigen stimulation. The source is a human donor in good health (CMV status not recorded). Some clones in this sample may be carry-over from other donors' samples.

This clonotype has only a few counts. The chain has TRBV6-6 and TRBJ2-4; D possibly corresponds to TRBD2 (6 bases). Trimming removed 3 bases at V and 1 base at J, with 10 bases between. The CDR3 length is 15 residues. CDR1 is MNHNY, CDR2 SVGAGI, per germline (reference sequence). The CDR3, as DNA: TGTGCCAGCAGTTATGGAGGGGCGGCCAAAAACATTCAGTACTTC. Its protein product is CASSYGGAAKNIQYF.

The chain links TRBV19 to TRBJ2-7; weak D call: TRBD2 (5 bases). CDR3 size: 16 residues. Trimming removed 3 bases at V and 1 base at J, with 16 bases between. Germline loops: CDR1 LNHDA, CDR2 SQIVND (reference sequence). In DNA, the CDR3 is TGTGCCAGTAGTATTGGAGGCGAGGGTAGGTCCTACGAGCAGTACTTC. Translated, it gives CASSIGGEGRSYEQYF.

Only a few counts were recorded for this clonotype. This chain links TRBV4-1 with TRBJ2-3; 7 bases are a match to TRBD2. The CDR3 is 15 residues long. The germline CDR1 and CDR2 sequences are MGHRA and YSYEKL. The junction had 10 bases not matched to a gene; V was cut back by 4 bases and J by 6 bases. The DNA for the CDR3 is TGCGCCAGCAGCCGACTGTCTCGGGAGGTGGATACGCAGTATTTT. This encodes CASSRLSREVDTQYF.

The chain has TRBV28 and TRBJ2-5; D is unclear. With the DNA end fitting TRBJ2-1 better, the J assignment may be wrong. The CDR3 spans 12 residues. CDR1 MDHEN and CDR2 SYDVKM come from the germline V gene. CDR3 in amino acids: CASSLIEETQFF. DNA of the CDR3: TGTGCCAGCAGCCTAATAGAGGAGACCCAGTTCTTC.

In regard to this clonotype: This likely comes from a read error, as the CDR3 has no conserved phenylalanine or tryptophan at its end. The limits of the CDR3 on the DNA are not certain, so only TCRdb's listed CDR3 is given. The chain is built from TRBV7-2 and TRBJ2-4. The CDR3 spans 12 amino acids, including both terminal residues. Germline V gives CDR1 SGHTA, CDR2 FQGNSA. The CDR3: CASSASSNIQHL.

This clonotype has just a few counts. The CDR3 protein is CASSSSGQTPSDTQYF. CDR3 sequence (DNA): TGTGCCAGCAGCTCCTCCGGACAGACCCCTTCAGATACGCAGTATTTT. The chain carries TRBV7-2 and TRBJ2-3, with D possibly being TRBD1 (6 bases). The CDR3 has 16 residues. Germline CDR1 SGHTA, CDR2 FQGNSA. V lost 4 bases to trimming and J lost 4 bases, with 18 bases between them.

This chain links TRBV7-7 with TRBJ2-1; the D is unclear. Germline V gene lookup returns CDR1 SSHAT and CDR2 FNYEAQ (reference sequence). The CDR3 covers 13 residues. With 5 bases removed from V and 12 bases from J, the gap between germline ends came to 17 bases. CDR3 region: CASSLTEATGQFF. The CDR3 nucleotides are TGTGCCAGCAGCCTCACTGAGGCGACGGGGCAGTTCTTC.

This clonotype was recorded a few times. The chain employs TRBV6-5 and TRBJ2-4; 7 nucleotides agree with TRBD2. Losses at the gene ends were 2 bases for V and 2 bases for J; bases not matched to a gene: 3. This CDR3 spans 15 amino acids. Germline assignment: CDR1 MNHEY and CDR2 SVGAGI. This chain's CDR3 is CASSYERDPKNIQYF. CDR3 nucleotides: TGTGCCAGCAGTTACGAGCGGGACCCCAAAAACATTCAGTACTTC.

In this sample, this clonotype turned up many times. This sequence joins TRBV7-9 and TRBJ2-5; no reliable D call. CDR3 length equals 11 residues. The germline V and J ends were trimmed by 4 bases and 7 bases, with 7 bases remaining between them. The V gene's germline CDR1 is SEHNR and CDR2 FQNEAQ (reference sequence). The DNA of the CDR3 is TGTGCCAGCAGCTCACGGGTGACCCAGTACTTC. As protein: CASSSRVTQYF.

This clonotype occurred once. The V and J genes are TRBV12-3 or TRBV12-4 and TRBJ2-1; D assignment may be TRBD1 or TRBD2 (5 bases each). The length of the CDR3 is 14 residues. V gave up 7 bases and J gave up 4 bases, with 14 bases separating them. CDR3 residues: CASNTGTLYNEQFF. In DNA form, the CDR3 reads TGTGCCAGCAACACGGGGACGCTTTACAATGAGCAGTTCTTC.

The J gene is TRBJ1-1, the V gene TRBV12-3 or TRBV12-4; possible D gene TRBD1, 5 bases. The length of the CDR3 is 15 residues. V lost 7 bases, J lost 0 bases, and 15 bases lay in between. The CDR3 DNA reads as TGTGCCAGCACCGGCCGCTGGGGCGTGAACACTGAAGCTTTCTTT. This sequence encodes CASTGRWGVNTEAFF.

This clonotype was observed many times. The CDR3 DNA reads TGTGCCAGCAGCTCGTCGACAGGGGGCAAGGGTGAGCAGTTCTTC. It translates to CASSSSTGGKGEQFF. This chain joins TRBV7-2 and TRBJ2-1; 10 nucleotides line up with TRBD1. The germline gives CDR1 SGHTA, CDR2 FQGNSA. Losses at the gene ends were 4 bases for V and 9 bases for J; bases not matched to a gene: 9. This CDR3 is built from 15 residues.

Only a few counts were recorded for this clonotype. The gene calls are TRBV7-2 and TRBJ2-1; 15 bases map to TRBD2. The CDR3 sequence is 18 residues long. Germline CDR1 is SGHTA and CDR2 is FQGNSA. V lost 2 bases and J lost 2; bases outside the gene matches: 4. CDR3 bases: TGTGCCAGCAGCTTACGGACTAGCGGGAGGGCCACCTACAATGAGCAGTTCTTC. Translation gives CASSLRTSGRATYNEQFF.

The rearrangement joins TRBV4-3 to TRBJ2-5; 12 bases agree with TRBD1. CDR1 and CDR2 (germline): LGHNA, YSLEER. V was clipped by 3 bases and J by 4 bases; unmatched bases: 6. The CDR3 is 16 residues long. The CDR3 here is CASSHSGTGGRETQYF. The CDR3 region has the DNA TGCGCCAGCAGCCATTCCGGGACAGGGGGCAGAGAGACCCAGTACTTC.

J is TRBJ2-7 and V is TRBV5-1; 10 nucleotides line up with TRBD2. Germline CDR1 is SGHRS and CDR2 is YFSETQ. V lost 4 bases to trimming and J lost 2 bases; unmatched junction nucleotides: 9. This CDR3 has 16 amino acids. CDR3 sequence reads: CASSPRGSGRPYEQYF. CDR3 bases: TGCGCCAGCAGCCCACGGGGTAGCGGGAGGCCCTACGAGCAGTACTTC.

This chain links TRBV20-1 with TRBJ2-3; 7 bases map to TRBD2. From germline, CDR1 is DFQATT and CDR2 SNEGSKA (reference sequence). V lost 6 bases and J lost 6; bases outside the gene matches: 12. This CDR3 comprises 14 residues. This chain's CDR3 is CSAPEGAGADTQYF. The DNA of the CDR3 is TGCAGTGCCCCAGAGGGTGCGGGAGCCGATACGCAGTATTTT.

The chain has TRBV23-1 and TRBJ2-2; 7 nucleotides match TRBD2. TRBV23-1 is labeled an ORF, and its function is uncertain. The junction had 9 bases not matched to a gene; V was cut back by 2 bases and J by 0 bases. The length of the CDR3 is 18 residues. CDR3 DNA: TGCGCCAGCAGTCAACGGGAGGCTAGCACAACGAACACCGGGGAGCTGTTTTTT. Amino acid sequence: CASSQREASTTNTGELFF.

The V and J genes are TRBV11-2 and TRBJ2-1, with TRBD2 identical over 7 bases. The CDR3 is made up of 16 amino acids. From germline, CDR1 is SGHAT and CDR2 FQNNGV. Trimming removed 3 bases from V and 7 bases from J; junction bases left unmatched: 12. In DNA, the CDR3 is TGTGCCAGCAGCTTTTCGGTTGGGCGGGAGTTTAATGAGCAGTTCTTC. It encodes CASSFSVGREFNEQFF.

This chain joins TRBV30 and TRBJ1-5; D is undetermined. The CDR3 is made up of 13 amino acids. Germline V lookup: CDR1 GTSNPN, CDR2 SVGIG (reference sequence). V was trimmed by 2 bases and J by 7 bases, leaving 12 bases between them. The CDR3 sequence: CAWSLLTDQPQHF. The CDR3 coding sequence is TGTGCCTGGAGTCTCTTAACCGACCAGCCCCAGCATTTT. Variable domain in full (rest from reference TRBV30 and TRBJ1-5): SQTIHQWPATLVQPVGSPLSLECTVEGTSNPNLYWYRQAAGRGLQLLFYSVGIGQISSEVPQNLSASRPQDRQFILSSKKLLLSDSGFYLCAWSLLTDQPQHFGDGTRLSIL.

V is TRBV7-9 and J is TRBJ2-7; D not resolved. CDR1 and CDR2 (germline): SEHNR, FQNEAQ (reference sequence). The V gene lost 4 bases and the J gene lost 5 bases, with 3 bases spanning the gap. CDR3 length: 10 residues. CDR3 sequence: CASSSNEQYF. CDR3 bases: TGTGCCAGCAGCTCAAACGAGCAGTACTTC.

This clonotype came up a few times. The chain links TRBV28 to TRBJ1-1; 7 bases fit TRBD1. Germline V gives CDR1 MDHEN, CDR2 SYDVKM. Germline trimming cut 5 bases from V and 2 bases from J; bases unmatched to any gene: 14. The CDR3 length is 17 residues. This chain's CDR3 is CASSPPQGWRANTEAFF. The CDR3 nucleotides read TGTGCCAGCAGTCCCCCACAGGGGTGGAGGGCCAACACTGAAGCTTTCTTT.

The V and J genes are TRBV4-1 and TRBJ2-7, with 9 bases identical to TRBD1. Germline V CDR1 and CDR2: MGHRA, YSYEKL. CDR3 length: 15 residues. With V trimmed by 3 bases and J by 3 bases, 6 bases remained unmatched. DNA of the CDR3: TGCGCCAGCAGCCAGGAGGACAGGGGAAGCTACGAGCAGTACTTC. Protein product: CASSQEDRGSYEQYF.

As regards this clonotype: One junction end does not reproduce the germline sequence, and a read error may be involved. The J gene is TRBJ2-1, the V gene TRBV5-3, with 10 bases that match TRBD2. TRBV5-3 is identified as an open reading frame with a role that is uncertain. The CDR3 spans 17 residues. The chain's CDR3 is CASSLAVAGGLHDEQFF. Here the CDR3 DNA reads TGTGCCAGCAGCTTGGCGGTAGCGGGAGGCCTACACGATGAGCAGTTCTTC.

The rearrangement joins TRBV5-6 to TRBJ2-2; D is uncertain. V was clipped by 0 bases and J by 0 bases, with 12 bases between them. This CDR3 contains 17 residues. Germline CDR1 and CDR2: SGHDT and YYEEEE. The chain's CDR3 is CASSLALTGTNTGELFF. The CDR3 DNA follows: TGTGCCAGCAGCTTGGCACTAACGGGTACGAACACCGGGGAGCTGTTTTTT. The full variable domain, its missing parts supplied by reference TRBV5-6 and TRBJ2-2, is DAGVTQSPTHLIKTRGQQVTLRCSPKSGHDTVSWYQQALGQGPQFIFQYYEEEERQRGNFPDRFSGHQFPNYSSELNVNALLLGDSALYLCASSLALTGTNTGELFFGEGSRLTVL.

This clonotype has at least ten counts. The chain combines TRBV6-2 or TRBV6-3 with TRBJ2-1, with unresolved D. CDR1 MNHEY and CDR2 SVGEGT come from the germline V gene. The ends were cut back, 6 bases at V and 9 bases at J, with 9 bases in the middle. The CDR3 extends over 11 amino acids. CDR3 nucleotides: TGTGCCAGCAGCCAGACCCGTGAGCAGTTCTTC. This encodes CASSQTREQFF.

The chain uses TRBV7-9 and TRBJ2-7; tentative D call: TRBD2 (5 bases). Trimming took 5 bases from V and 0 from J, leaving 20 bases between them. Germline CDR1 is SEHNR and CDR2 is FQNEAQ (reference sequence). CDR3 size: 17 residues. The CDR3 nucleotides are TGTGCCAGCAGCAAAACAAGATGGACTCAAAGCTCCTACGAGCAGTACTTC. Translation gives CASSKTRWTQSSYEQYF.

Ten or more counts support this clonotype. J is TRBJ2-2 and V is TRBV12-3 or TRBV12-4; D not resolved. Between the trimmed V and J ends, which lost 7 bases and 2 bases, there was a span of 14 bases. CDR3 length equals 15 residues. The CDR3, as DNA: TGTGCCAGCACCCCGATTGGTGCAAACACCGGGGAGCTGTTTTTT. It is translated as CASTPIGANTGELFF.

This chain uses TRBV6-1 with TRBJ2-7; 14 bases are a match to TRBD2. Trimming cost V 8 bases and J 3 bases; bases outside gene matches: 0. CDR1 and CDR2 (germline): MNHNS, SASEGT. This CDR3 contains 13 residues. As DNA, the CDR3 is TGTGCCAGCGGACTAGCGGGAGGCTACGAGCAGTACTTC. Its translation: CASGLAGGYEQYF.

This clonotype showed up just a few times. CDR3: CASSQKGLAANEQFF. The CDR3 bases are TGCGCCAGCAGCCAAAAGGGACTAGCGGCGAATGAGCAGTTCTTC. This chain links TRBV4-1 with TRBJ2-1; 11 bases map to TRBD2. CDR3 length: 15 amino acids. In germline, CDR1 is MGHRA, CDR2 YSYEKL. The V segment lost 2 bases and the J segment 7 bases; nucleotides outside the gene matches: 4.

V is TRBV19 and J is TRBJ2-1, with 11 bases that match TRBD1. V shed 3 bases, J shed 4 bases, and the junction held 5 bases outside the gene matches. This CDR3 region has 16 residues. Germline V CDR1 and CDR2: LNHDA, SQIVND (reference sequence). The chain's CDR3 is CASSIPGTGGYNEQFF. The CDR3 region has the DNA TGTGCCAGTAGTATCCCCGGGACAGGGGGGTACAATGAGCAGTTCTTC.

This clonotype was detected only a few times. The gene calls are TRBV6-5 and TRBJ1-1; maybe TRBD1 (5 bases). Germline values: CDR1 MNHEY, CDR2 SVGAGI. Between the trimmed V and J ends, which lost 0 bases and 1 base, there was a span of 15 bases. CDR3 size: 17 residues. For the CDR3, the DNA is TGTGCCAGCAGTTACTCTCGCAGGGTCAACACGAACACTGAAGCTTTCTTT. Residues: CASSYSRRVNTNTEAFF.

Only a few counts were recorded for this clonotype. The chain combines TRBV6-1 with TRBJ2-5; D perhaps matches TRBD1 (6 bases). The CDR3 contains 14 residues. Between the trimmed V and J ends, which lost 8 bases and 4 bases, there was a span of 17 bases. Looked up from germline, CDR1 is MNHNS and CDR2 is SASEGT. CDR3 bases: TGTGCCAGCGGTGCGAGCCGAGGGGGAGAGACCCAGTACTTC. Translation: CASGASRGGETQYF.